Listed below are T cell receptor beta chains from one sample, sequenced in a study of technical replicates of blood from several donors. Assay used: immunoSEQ multiplex PCR; TCRdb lists only in-frame clones, some missing. The sample holds some 85,000 clones, approximately 97% seen once. The sequencing input was T cells isolated from PBMCs. These receptors were obtained from a human donor in good health. CDR3s include the opening cysteine and the closing phenylalanine or tryptophan. The D gene is left open where the match is weak. Clone size appears in some rows only: once, few, many, or a class for an expanded clone.

size	V	D	J	DNA	CDR3
.	TRBV28	.	TRBJ2-5	TGTGCCAGCAGTTTATTAGTGGGCAGGGAAGAGACCCAGTACTTC	CASSLLVGREETQYF
.	TRBV27	.	TRBJ2-1	TGTGCCAGCAGTTTATCCCAGGGGCTGATACACAATGAGCAGTTCTTC	CASSLSQGLIHNEQFF
.	TRBV7-8	.	TRBJ2-7	TGTGCCAGCAGCTTAGGACAGGAAGTTACCTACGAGCAGTACTTC	CASSLGQEVTYEQYF
.	TRBV9	.	TRBJ2-2	TGTGCCAGCAGCGTAGGGACAGCGAACACCGGGGAGCTGTTTTTT	CASSVGTANTGELFF
.	TRBV27	.	TRBJ1-1	TGTGCCAGCAGCCCGGGGAAAAACACTGAAGCTTTCTTT	CASSPGKNTEAFF
once	TRBV4-1	TRBD1	TRBJ1-5	TGCGCCAGCAGCCAACCCGGACAGGGAAATCAGCCCCAGCATTTT	CASSQPGQGNQPQHF
.	TRBV7-8	.	TRBJ2-1	TGTGCCAGCAGCCCGCAGGGGAACAATGAGCAGTTCTTC	CASSPQGNNEQFF
.	TRBV27	.	TRBJ2-5	TGTGCCAGCAGTATCACCGTAGAGGGAGAGACCCAGTACTTC	CASSITVEGETQYF
.	TRBV9	TRBD1	TRBJ1-3	TGTGCCAGCAGCGAACAGGGGTCGTACACCATATATTTT	CASSEQGSYTIYF
.	TRBV5-1	.	TRBJ2-1	TGCGCCAGCAGCTTGGAGTACGCTCGCGCCTACAATGAGCAGTTCTTC	CASSLEYARAYNEQFF
.	TRBV7-6	.	TRBJ2-1	TGTGCCAGCAGCTCCCTAGGGGGAAGCTCCTACAATGAGCAGTTCTTC	CASSSLGGSSYNEQFF
.	TRBV4-3	TRBD1	TRBJ2-2	TGCGCCAGCAGCCCGTCCGGGACAGGGAGCACCGGGGAGCTGTTTTTT	CASSPSGTGSTGELFF
.	TRBV6-5	.	TRBJ2-3	TGTGCCAGCTACAGGGTCCCAGATACGCAGTATTTT	CASYRVPDTQYF
.	TRBV7-7	.	TRBJ2-7	TGTGCTAGCAGCCCCGTCGGAGCGTGGTACGAGCAGTACTTC	CASSPVGAWYEQYF
.	TRBV7-6	TRBD1	TRBJ1-5	TGTGCCAGCAGCTCCCAGGGGGTCGGCCAGCCCCAGCATTTT	CASSSQGVGQPQHF
.	TRBV30	TRBD1	TRBJ2-4	TGTGCCGGGGACAGGGGGGAAAACATTCAGTACTTC	CAGDRGENIQYF
.	TRBV21-1	.	TRBJ2-7	TGTGCCAGCAGCAAAGCGCGTTTCGGGGGTGATGAGCTCTACGAGCAGTACTTC	CASSKARFGGDELYEQYF
.	TRBV28	.	TRBJ1-5	TGTGCCAGCAGTGTAATCTACAGGAGCAGCAATCAGCCCCAGCATTTT	CASSVIYRSSNQPQHF
.	TRBV5-1	TRBD2	TRBJ2-3	TGCGCCAGCAGCTTAATAGCGGGAGTCACAGATACGCAGTATTTT	CASSLIAGVTDTQYF
once	TRBV28	TRBD2	TRBJ2-1	TGTGCCAGCAGCCGGACTAGCGGGAGAAATGAGCAGTTCTTC	CASSRTSGRNEQFF
.	TRBV28	.	TRBJ2-5	TGTGCCACCACTGTCTCGGAGACCCAGTACTTC	CATTVSETQYF
.	TRBV5-1	TRBD1	TRBJ1-1	TGCGCCAGCAGCTTACGACAGGGGACCGTGAACACTGAAGCTTTCTTT	CASSLRQGTVNTEAFF
.	TRBV30	.	TRBJ1-1	TGTGCCTGGCGAACGGACATGATCATGAACACTGAAGCTTTCTTT	CAWRTDMIMNTEAFF
.	TRBV6-1	.	TRBJ1-1	TGTGCCAGCAGTGAGGAGGGGATAAGGAACACTGAAGCTTTCTTT	CASSEEGIRNTEAFF
.	TRBV4-3	TRBD2	TRBJ2-2	TGCGCCAGCAGCCAAGATCGGCTAGCGGGTAGTACCGGGGAGCTGTTTTTT	CASSQDRLAGSTGELFF
.	TRBV5-6	TRBD1	TRBJ1-1	TGTGCCAGCAGAAGGCAGGGGGCGATGGCTTTCTTT	CASRRQGAMAFF
.	TRBV6-5	.	TRBJ1-1	TGTGCCAGCAGTTACACACAGGGACGCACTGAAGCTTTCTTT	CASSYTQGRTEAFF
.	TRBV30	.	TRBJ1-3	TGTGCCTGGAGTGTACTACCCTCGGGAAACACCATATATTTT	CAWSVLPSGNTIYF
.	TRBV27	TRBD1	TRBJ2-5	TGTGCCAGCAGTCCCCTCCGGGACAGGGAAGAGACCCAGTACTTC	CASSPLRDREETQYF
.	TRBV6-5	TRBD1	TRBJ2-5	TGTGCCAGCGCCTTCCGGGACAGGGGGGGGGAGACCCAGTACTTC	CASAFRDRGGETQYF
.	TRBV25-1	.	TRBJ2-7	TGTGCCAGCAGTGAATATAGGCAGGGGTTGTCCTGGGAGCAGTACTTC	CASSEYRQGLSWEQYF
.	TRBV9	TRBD2	TRBJ2-7	TGTGCCAGCAGCGTAGGGGGTAGCGGGAGATACGAGCAGTACTTC	CASSVGGSGRYEQYF
.	TRBV4-2	.	TRBJ1-1	TGTGCCAGCAGGGGCCTTATGAACACTGAAGCTTTCTTT	CASRGLMNTEAFF
.	TRBV2	.	TRBJ1-1	TGTGCCAGCAGTGCTTACAGTGTGAACACTGAAGCTTTCTTT	CASSAYSVNTEAFF
.	TRBV14	.	TRBJ2-7	TGTGCCAGCAGCCCCCAACTGAGCTACGAGCAGTACTTC	CASSPQLSYEQYF
.	TRBV14	.	TRBJ1-4	TGTGCCAGCAGCCAAGACGGGGAGGGGATTAATGAAAAACTGTTTTTT	CASSQDGEGINEKLFF
.	TRBV4-3	TRBD1	TRBJ2-2	TGCGCCAGCAGCCAAGTTAGGGACAGTTTTTTCTCCGGGGAGCTGTTTTTT	CASSQVRDSFFSGELFF
.	TRBV28	.	TRBJ1-5	TGTGCCAGCAGGTGGGCCGCGATTTATAGCAATCAGCCCCAGCATTTT	CASRWAAIYSNQPQHF
.	TRBV18	.	TRBJ1-2	TGTGCCAGCTCACCCTTCGAGGGGACAACGTACTATGGCTACACCTTC	CASSPFEGTTYYGYTF
.	TRBV29-1	.	TRBJ1-1	TGCAGCGTTCTTGAGGACAGTTGGAACACTGAAGCTTTCTTT	CSVLEDSWNTEAFF